Listed below are T cell receptor beta chains from one sample, sequenced in a study of shared clonotypes between healthy human individuals. Generated by immunoSEQ multiplex PCR, the TCRdb table keeps only in-frame clones and is missing some. The data contain 2 million to 2.5 million clones, 90% to 97% of them seen just once; the ten biggest clones take up roughly 0.13%. The sample was naive CD4+ T cells sorted from blood. These receptors originate from a man aged 18 to 30 in good health. CDR3s leave out the opening cysteine and the closing phenylalanine or tryptophan.

>TRBJ2-7|TRBV7-6
ASSSYLGGYEQY
>TRBJ2-1|TRBV7-2
ASSLGTGYGEQF
>TRBJ1-5|TRBV28
ASSSPGMGQPQH
>TRBJ1-4|TRBV5-1
ASSPVGGIDEKLF
>TRBJ2-4|TRBV7-9
ASSSREGLLAKNIQY
>TRBJ1-2|TRBV30
AWSVRGANYGYT
>TRBJ2-5|TRBV11-2
ASSPDRGETQY
>TRBJ2-7|TRBV5-1
ASRGTGAINEQY
>TRBJ1-6|TRBV5-1
ASSAEGNNSPLH
>TRBJ2-5|TRBV7-3
ASSQGSQETQY
>TRBJ2-7|TRBV7-9
ASSLVLVQTYEQY
>TRBJ2-7|TRBV5-1
ASSAALQGYRHEQY
>TRBJ2-7|TRBV2
ASSLQGASVEQY
>TRBJ1-1|TRBV28
ASSLGQVNTEAF
>TRBJ1-3|TRBV6-1
ASRETGGRNTIY
>TRBJ2-5|TRBV18
ASSPRDSLQETQY
>TRBJ2-1|TRBV5-4
ASSRPGASYNEQF
>TRBJ1-6|TRBV18
ASSPKTTGRDSPLH
>TRBJ1-5|TRBV12-2
ASRPNRAHRNQPQH
>TRBJ2-3|TRBV5-1
ASSSGTGLGTDTQY
>TRBJ2-3|TRBV5-1
ASFLGTPTDTQY
>TRBJ2-7|TRBV2
ASSGLAGGEQY
>TRBJ2-1|TRBV9
ASSATGTRYNEQF
>TRBJ1-3|TRBV7-2
ASSPAGLRNTIY
>TRBJ1-5|TRBV2
ASTEGNNQPQH
>TRBJ2-3|TRBV7-3
ASSSGLASDTQY
>TRBJ2-3|TRBV6-9
ASSPGTAVTDTQY
>TRBJ2-5|TRBV5-1
ASSLRLGPQETQY
>TRBJ2-3|TRBV28
ASSLQSTQY
>TRBJ1-1|TRBV7-3
ASSLEGGPLTEAF
>TRBJ2-7|TRBV7-2
ASSHLGIGTSGRRYEQY
>TRBJ2-3|TRBV27
ASSPEFDSRTDTQY
>TRBJ2-3|TRBV2
ASRSGTQTDTQY
>TRBJ2-2|TRBV6-5
ASSYSGGLNTGELF
>TRBJ2-1|TRBV6-6
ASSSGGAGYNEQF
>TRBJ1-1|TRBV5-1
ASSPETAWGPEAF
>TRBJ2-1|TRBV5-1
ASSLGRLLSYNEQF
>TRBJ1-2|TRBV10-3
AISESRGYGYT
>TRBJ1-6|TRBV6-1
ASSEGENSPLH
>TRBJ2-1|TRBV9
ASSVDLSEREINEQF
>TRBJ2-1|TRBV18
ASSHSSGGYNEQF
>TRBJ2-5|TRBV6-5
ASSHGGSVQETQY
>TRBJ1-6|TRBV7-9
ASSLGRIRHDSPLH
>TRBJ1-2|TRBV7-9
ASSVLQGAGNYGYT
>TRBJ1-2|TRBV5-1
ASSSWLGKGPYGYT
>TRBJ1-1|TRBV28
ASSYPGQVNTEAF
>TRBJ2-7|TRBV6-6
ASSYSYDSVSYEQY
>TRBJ1-4|TRBV11-2
ASSSQEQNPF
>TRBJ1-4|TRBV2
ASSDWFGTNEKLF
>TRBJ1-2|TRBV18
ASSPEGDGYT
>TRBJ2-2|TRBV18
ASSPPLAGGTGELF
>TRBJ2-1|TRBV7-9
ASSLGASGRGNNEQF
>TRBJ1-4|TRBV11-3
ASSLEGTDPETNEKLF
>TRBJ2-7|TRBV6-5
ASRSPGMSGEQY
>TRBJ1-5|TRBV15
ATSTFIGQPQH
>TRBJ2-1|TRBV5-1
ASSLDSRVEQF